This T cell receptor beta chain was recovered during a study of identical twins. Every sampled donor was Caucasian and healthy. A few counts support this clonotype. This CDR3 comprises 14 residues. CDR1 and CDR2 (germline): SGHRS, YFSETQ. Trimming removed 0 bases from V and 6 bases from J, with 13 bases in between. From the 5' RACE reads, TCRdb called clonotypes with MiXCR, one entry per CDR3 protein. The sample includes 1.5 million to 2 million distinct CDR3 sequences, about 31% of them seen just once. The sample comprised cord blood. This clonotype was sampled from a newborn girl in good health. The chain links TRBV5-1 to TRBJ2-7; possibly TRBD1 for D (5 bases). The CDR3 region has the DNA TGCGCCAGCAGCTTGGTGTTGCAGGGAATCGAGCAGTACTTC. It translates to CASSLVLQGIEQYF.